The sample holds many counts of the clone carrying this T cell receptor beta chain. Antigen unknown. The length of the CDR3 is 16 residues. Germline V lookup: CDR1 MRHNA, CDR2 SNTAGT. V gave up 6 bases and J gave up 3 bases; unmatched junction bases: 8. The sample comes from a study of T cells after posttransplantation cyclophosphamide. Overall study findings and caveats: Donor-recipient repertoire similarity was low at 1-2 months, rising over year one.

Assay used: immunoSEQ multiplex PCR; TCRdb lists only in-frame clones, some missing. The sample offers some 40,000 clones and no singletons, the top ten holding roughly 2%. Sequencing was performed on PBMCs. The source of this sequence is a middle-aged man in good health, CMV-negative, and a related stem cell transplant donor. The V gene is TRBV6-4, the J gene TRBJ2-1; the match to TRBD2 covers 10 bases. The CDR3 bases are TGTGCCAGCAGCAACGTCGGACTAGCGGACTACAATGAGCAGTTCTTC. Amino acid sequence: CASSNVGLADYNEQFF.